This is a list of T cell receptor beta chains from one sample in a study of human T cells and chemical hapten exposure. TCRdb re-derived calls from the RACE reads in MiXCR, one entry per CDR3 protein. The profile shows around 70,000 distinct CDR3 sequences, about 6% of them singletons. Sequencing was done on a sample of whole blood. These receptors were obtained from a female donor in good health. Some clones in this sample may be carry-over from other donors' samples. The CDR3 runs from the conserved cysteine through the conserved F or W. The D gene is left open where the match is weak. Clone size appears in some rows only: once, few, many, or a class for an expanded clone.

>TRBD2|TRBV12-3/TRBV12-4|TRBJ2-7|NA
CASSSLAESYEQYF
TGTGCCAGCAGTTCCCTAGCGGAGTCCTACGAGCAGTACTTC
>NA|TRBV6-5|TRBJ1-2|few
CASSYSIQGGNYGYTF
TGTGCCAGCAGTTACTCAATCCAGGGTGGAAACTATGGCTACACCTTC
>TRBD2|TRBV18|TRBJ2-4|many
CASSPGLAGALNIQYF
TGTGCCAGCTCACCAGGGCTAGCGGGAGCCTTAAACATTCAGTACTTC
>TRBD2|TRBV7-8|TRBJ2-3|few
CASSLVRAGVSDTQYF
TGTGCCAGCAGCTTAGTCCGAGCGGGAGTGTCAGATACGCAGTATTTT
>NA|TRBV29-1|TRBJ2-4|many
CSVGRADKNIQYF
TGCAGCGTTGGCAGGGCGGACAAAAACATTCAGTACTTC
>NA|TRBV19|TRBJ2-7|NA
CASSFRASYEQYF
TGTGCCAGTAGTTTCAGGGCCTCCTACGAGCAGTACTTC
>NA|TRBV2|TRBJ1-2|NA
CASSPDSDNYGYTF
TGTGCCAGCAGCCCGGACAGCGATAACTATGGCTACACCTTC
>NA|TRBV29-1|TRBJ2-3|many
CSVEDGILRDTQYF
TGCAGCGTTGAAGACGGGATTCTGCGCGATACGCAGTATTTT
>TRBD2|TRBV7-9|TRBJ2-3|many
CASSLDRLAGRDTQYF
TGTGCCAGCAGCTTAGACCGGCTAGCGGGGAGAGATACGCAGTATTTT
>TRBD2|TRBV6-2/TRBV6-3|TRBJ2-7|many
CASEGMAGDYEQYF
TGTGCCAGCGAGGGGATGGCGGGAGACTACGAGCAGTACTTC
>NA|TRBV5-4|TRBJ2-7|many
CASSSQTGGEEQYF
TGTGCCAGCAGCTCCCAGACAGGCGGAGAGGAGCAGTACTTC
>NA|TRBV9|TRBJ1-2|NA
CASSVGQRTNYGYNF
TGTGCCAGCAGCGTAGGACAGCGTACTAACTATGGCTACAACTTC
>NA|TRBV12-3/TRBV12-4|TRBJ2-7|many
CASSFRGYEQYF
TGTGCCAGCAGTTTCCGAGGATACGAGCAGTACTTC
>NA|TRBV28|TRBJ2-7|many
CASSFADRPYEQYF
TGTGCCAGCAGTTTTGCAGATAGGCCCTACGAGCAGTACTTC
>NA|TRBV6-6|TRBJ1-5|NA
CASSYVEPNQPQHF
TGTGCCAGCAGTTATGTGGAACCTAATCAGCCCCAGCATTTT
>TRBD2|TRBV14|TRBJ2-3|NA
CASSQRVAGAGTDTQYF
TGTGCCAGCAGCCAAAGGGTAGCGGGAGCGGGCACAGATACGCAGTATTTT
>NA|TRBV6-5|TRBJ1-5|many
CASSYRGSGQPQHF
TGTGCCAGCAGTTATAGGGGATCAGGTCAGCCCCAGCATTTT
>TRBD2|TRBV6-5|TRBJ2-7|few
CASSLPGLAIHEQYF
TGTGCCAGCAGTTTGCCGGGACTAGCCATCCACGAGCAGTACTTC
>TRBD1|TRBV15|TRBJ2-1|NA
CATSRGTGDDNEQFF
TGTGCCACCAGCAGAGGGACAGGGGACGACAATGAGCAGTTCTTC
>TRBD2|TRBV4-2|TRBJ2-1|many
CASSQSGTRTEQFF
TGTGCCAGCAGCCAATCCGGGACTAGGACTGAGCAGTTCTTC
>TRBD1|TRBV6-6|TRBJ1-1|few
CASSVQTGTTEAFF
TGTGCCAGCAGTGTACAGACAGGGACCACTGAAGCTTTCTTT
>TRBD2|TRBV27|TRBJ2-1|NA
CASGGRLAGEKFF
TGTGCCAGTGGGGGCCGGCTAGCGGGAGAAAAGTTCTTC
>NA|TRBV27|TRBJ2-7|many
CAAGYREQYF
TGTGCCGCCGGCTATCGGGAGCAGTACTTC
>NA|TRBV6-6|TRBJ1-5|NA
CASNKGNQPQHF
TGTGCCAGCAATAAGGGTAATCAGCCCCAGCATTTT
>NA|TRBV28|TRBJ2-3|few
CASSAQDAPSTDTQYF
TGTGCCAGCAGTGCTCAGGACGCACCTAGCACAGATACGCAGTATTTT
>NA|TRBV29-1|TRBJ2-1|NA
CSVEVVDRSGASYNEQFF
TGCAGCGTTGAAGTCGTCGACAGGAGCGGAGCCTCTTACAATGAGCAGTTCTTC
>TRBD2|TRBV18|TRBJ2-7|medium-sized
CASSPLTSSTPYEQYF
TGTGCCAGCTCACCCTTGACTAGCTCCACACCCTACGAGCAGTACTTC
>NA|TRBV29-1|TRBJ2-3|NA
CSVEAGSDTQYF
TGCAGCGTTGAGGCAGGGTCAGATACGCAGTATTTT
>NA|TRBV14|TRBJ2-5|few
CASSQVSFVGGETQYF
TGTGCCAGCAGCCAAGTTAGTTTTGTGGGGGGAGAGACCCAGTACTTC
>NA|TRBV6-2/TRBV6-3|TRBJ2-3|many
CASSYSTSTDTQYF
TGTGCCAGCAGTTACTCGACTAGCACAGATACGCAGTATTTT
>NA|TRBV29-1|TRBJ2-6|few
CSVVDSSGANVLTF
TGCAGCGTAGTTGACAGCTCTGGGGCCAACGTCCTGACTTTC
>NA|TRBV29-1|TRBJ2-1|NA
CSIPGHYNEQFF
TGCAGCATCCCGGGACACTACAATGAGCAGTTCTTC
>TRBD1|TRBV28|TRBJ1-5|many
CASTGGTVNQPQHF
TGTGCCAGCACTGGGGGGACAGTCAATCAGCCCCAGCATTTT
>NA|TRBV6-2/TRBV6-3|TRBJ2-1|few
CASSYSAKTTYNEQFF
TGTGCCAGCAGTTACTCGGCCAAAACGACCTACAATGAGCAGTTCTTC
>NA|TRBV2|TRBJ2-3|few
CASDLSTDTQYF
TGTGCCAGCGATCTTAGCACAGATACGCAGTATTTT
>NA|TRBV7-9|TRBJ1-5|many
CASSRTQGIGNQPQHF
TGTGCCAGCAGCAGGACGCAGGGAATTGGCAATCAGCCCCAGCATTTT
>NA|TRBV2|TRBJ1-1|many
CASSVIELNTEAFF
TGTGCCAGCAGTGTAATAGAATTGAACACTGAAGCTTTCTTT
>NA|TRBV6-2/TRBV6-3|TRBJ1-1|many
CASSYEGDTEAFF
TGTGCCAGCAGTTACGAGGGGGACACTGAAGCTTTCTTT
>NA|TRBV5-4|TRBJ2-1|NA
CASRAGSGLVNEQFF
TGTGCCAGCAGAGCAGGGTCGGGCTTGGTGAATGAGCAGTTCTTC
>NA|TRBV7-2|TRBJ1-5|many
CASSEGFGNQPQHF
TGTGCCAGTTCAGAGGGATTCGGCAATCAGCCCCAGCATTTT
>NA|TRBV18|TRBJ1-1|many
CASGQLNTEAFF
TGTGCCAGCGGGCAGCTGAACACTGAAGCTTTCTTT
>NA|TRBV6-5|TRBJ1-1|few
CASSYGGHGLDTEAFF
TGTGCCAGCAGTTATGGGGGGCACGGGTTAGACACTGAAGCTTTCTTT
>TRBD2|TRBV20-1|TRBJ2-1|few
CSASHVYVSGSRYEQFF
TGCAGTGCGAGTCATGTCTACGTTAGCGGGAGTAGGTATGAGCAGTTCTTC
>TRBD1|TRBV2|TRBJ1-5|NA
CASRKGGQTNQPQHF
TGTGCCAGCAGGAAGGGGGGACAGACCAATCAGCCCCAGCATTTT
>NA|TRBV11-2|TRBJ2-7|NA
CASSPGPGAWEQYF
TGTGCCAGCAGCCCGGGTCCAGGGGCCTGGGAGCAGTACTTC
>TRBD1|TRBV7-8|TRBJ1-5|many
CASSFTGASDPGQPQHF
TGTGCCAGCAGCTTTACAGGGGCATCCGATCCCGGGCAGCCCCAGCATTTT
>NA|TRBV5-8|TRBJ2-4|NA
CASMRERRDIQYF
TGTGCCAGCATGAGGGAAAGGAGAGACATTCAGTACTTC
>NA|TRBV28|TRBJ2-4|many
CASSQTTGKNIQYF
TGTGCCAGCAGTCAAACTACAGGGAAAAACATTCAGTACTTC
>TRBD1|TRBV6-2/TRBV6-3|TRBJ2-1|few
CASSPQDRGHNEQFF
TGTGCCAGCAGTCCCCAGGACAGGGGTCACAATGAGCAGTTCTTC